Shown below are 11 T cell receptor beta chains from a single sample sequenced in a study of human T cells and chemical hapten exposure. TCRdb ran MiXCR on the RACE reads and lists one entry per CDR3 protein. Seen here are 70,000 to 90,000 distinct CDR3 sequences, under 11% observed once, and the top ten hold 4% to 5.5%. The time point here: patch test 2, 6 weeks after DPC sensitization. The treatment: therapeutic diphenylcyclopropenone sensitization with weekly scalp DPC. The sequenced sample was whole blood, obtained in connection with sensitization to the hapten diphenylcyclopropenone (DPC). The origin of the receptors is a woman in her forties or fifties with alopecia areata. Some clones in this sample may be carry-over from other donors' samples.

This clonotype was counted a few times. This chain connects TRBV5-1 to TRBJ1-4, with TRBD1 identical over 7 bases. V was clipped by 0 bases and J by 5 bases; unmatched bases: 1. CDR3 length: 14 residues. The germline V gene has CDR1 SGHRS and CDR2 YFSETQ. The CDR3 coding sequence is TGCGCCAGCAGCTTGGAGGGGGCCAATGAAAAACTGTTTTTT. Translating gives CASSLEGANEKLFF.

This clonotype was seen only a few times. J is TRBJ2-7 and V is TRBV6-2 or TRBV6-3; TRBD2 aligns across 11 bases. This CDR3 has 15 amino acids. Per germline, CDR1 MNHEY and CDR2 SVGEGT. V lost 4 bases and J lost 5; bases outside the gene matches: 7. In nucleotides, the CDR3 is TGTGCCAGCAGTTCCGGACTAGCGGGTACCCACGAGCAGTACTTC. This codes for CASSSGLAGTHEQYF.

This clonotype was observed a few times. The chain joins TRBV29-1 to TRBJ2-2, with 8 nucleotides matching TRBD1. CDR3 length: 15 amino acids. Germline-derived CDR1 and CDR2 are SQVTM and ANQGSEA. The V segment lost 6 bases and the J segment 2 bases; nucleotides outside the gene matches: 8. The CDR3 region has the DNA TGCAGCGTCGGTAGACAGGGGATCAACACCGGGGAGCTGTTTTTT. It specifies CSVGRQGINTGELFF.

This clonotype appeared many times. The chain joins TRBV9 to TRBJ2-5, with D unclear. Per the germline V gene, CDR1 is SGDLS and CDR2 is YYNGEE. V was cut by 0 bases and J by 0 bases, with 6 bases left in between. This CDR3 spans 14 amino acids. CDR3: CASSVGLNQETQYF. The CDR3, as DNA: TGTGCCAGCAGCGTAGGTCTTAACCAAGAGACCCAGTACTTC.

There are a few counts of this clonotype. The rearrangement joins TRBV20-1 to TRBJ2-6; 9 nucleotides line up with TRBD1. With 3 bases clipped from V and 0 bases from J, the junction kept 9 bases outside the gene matches. Germline V gene sequence: CDR1 DFQATT, CDR2 SNEGSKA (reference sequence). This CDR3 is 18 amino acids long. CDR3 region: CSARGGQGTLSGANVLTF. The CDR3 nucleotides read TGCAGTGCTAGGGGCGGACAGGGGACCCTCTCTGGGGCCAACGTCCTGACTTTC.

In its sample, this clonotype ranks as medium-sized. The J gene is TRBJ2-3, the V gene TRBV12-3 or TRBV12-4; unclear D gene. V was trimmed by 5 bases and J by 0 bases, leaving 15 bases between them. The CDR3 contains 16 residues. This CDR3 is CASSPSEDLSTDTQYF. The CDR3 coding sequence is TGTGCCAGCAGTCCGAGTGAAGACCTCAGCACAGATACGCAGTATTTT.

In this sample, this clonotype turned up many times. The V and J genes are TRBV20-1 and TRBJ1-6; D is unclear. Trimming left V 3 bases short and J 0 bases short, with 9 bases between. This CDR3 spans 15 amino acids. Germline CDR1 reads DFQATT; CDR2 reads SNEGSKA (reference sequence). CDR3: CSASSWSSYNSPLHF. The CDR3 coding sequence is TGCAGTGCTAGTTCGTGGAGCTCCTATAATTCACCCCTCCACTTT.

There are a few counts of this clonotype. V and J are TRBV7-2 and TRBJ2-2; D is possibly TRBD2 (6 bases). V shed 6 bases and J shed 6 bases, with 14 bases lying between them. This CDR3 has 14 residues. The germline V gene encodes CDR1 SGHTA and CDR2 FQGNSA. The CDR3 nucleotides are TGTGCCAGCAGTACCGGGGGTAAAGCCGGGGAGCTGTTTTTT. Encoded protein: CASSTGGKAGELFF. The entire variable domain, with the rest obtained from reference TRBV7-2 and TRBJ2-2, is as follows: GAGVSQSPSNKVTEKGKDVELRCDPISGHTALYWYRQSLGQGLEFLIYFQGNSAPDKSGLPSDRFSAERTGGSVSTLTIQRTQQEDSAVYLCASSTGGKAGELFFGEGSRLTVL.

This clonotype was seen ten or more times. The rearrangement joins TRBV10-3 to TRBJ2-7; D is unclear. The CDR3 runs to 11 residues. Germline loops: CDR1 ENHRY, CDR2 SYGVKD. In DNA form, the CDR3 reads TGTGCTGTTGGCCGACCCTACGAGCAGTACTTC. Translated: CAVGRPYEQYF.

The sample holds many counts of this clonotype. The chain links TRBV10-3 to TRBJ2-1, with D maybe TRBD2 (6 bases). Germline V lookup: CDR1 ENHRY, CDR2 SYGVKD. This CDR3 comprises 15 residues. V lost 6 bases and J 10 bases, leaving 22 bases between the germline ends. The CDR3 loop is CAIRETSSSSREQFF. DNA for the CDR3: TGTGCCATCAGGGAGACTAGTTCGAGCTCGCGGGAGCAGTTCTTC.

The sample holds many counts of this clonotype. V usage is TRBV29-1 and J usage is TRBJ1-2, with D uncertain. V was clipped by 4 bases and J by 2 bases, with 11 bases between them. The CDR3 spans 13 residues. From germline, CDR1 is SQVTM and CDR2 ANQGSEA. CDR3 coding DNA: TGCAGCGTTGCCGATGGGATAAACTATGGCTACACCTTC. Translated, it gives CSVADGINYGYTF.